The rows below give T cell receptor beta chains drawn from one sample of a study of T cell changes during pregnancy in multiple sclerosis. Some clones are missing from TCRdb's copy, which holds only in-frame ones; the method was immunoSEQ multiplex PCR. The sample has nearly 40,000 clones; around nine tenths are singletons. The sequenced sample was CD4+ T cells from peripheral blood mononuclear cells, obtained before pregnancy. The origin of the receptors is a female donor with multiple sclerosis, enrolled in a pregnancy study. CDR3s include the opening cysteine and the closing phenylalanine or tryptophan. A D gene is named only where the DNA matches it firmly. Expanded clones get a size class; other rows say once, few or many, or leave the size out.

clone_size,j_call,v_call,d_call,cdr3_aa,cdr3_nt
.,TRBJ1-5,TRBV6-1,TRBD1,CASSIRGGNQPQHF,TGTGCCAGCAGTATCAGGGGGGGCAATCAGCCCCAGCATTTT
.,TRBJ2-2,TRBV19,TRBD1,CASSRGTGFTGELFF,TGTGCCAGTAGTCGCGGGACAGGGTTTACCGGGGAGCTGTTTTTT
.,TRBJ1-5,TRBV7-2,TRBD1,CASSLGRGRNQPQHF,TGTGCCAGCAGCTTAGGGAGGGGGCGAAATCAGCCCCAGCATTTT
.,TRBJ2-7,TRBV7-2,TRBD2,CASSLEAGGPAYEQYF,TGTGCCAGCAGCTTAGAAGCGGGAGGCCCCGCCTACGAGCAGTACTTC
.,TRBJ2-1,TRBV11-2,TRBD2,CASSFQLAGNNEQFF,TGTGCCAGCAGCTTTCAGCTAGCGGGAAACAATGAGCAGTTCTTC
once,TRBJ1-4,TRBV27,.,CASSRGPNEKLFF,TGTGCCAGCAGCAGGGGACCTAATGAAAAACTGTTTTTT
.,TRBJ2-1,TRBV9,TRBD2,CASSPRGSQNEQFF,TGTGCCAGCAGCCCGCGGGGGTCCCAAAATGAGCAGTTCTTC
.,TRBJ1-4,TRBV7-9,TRBD1,CASSRDRGEKLFF,TGTGCCAGCAGCCGAGACAGGGGCGAAAAACTGTTTTTT
.,TRBJ1-5,TRBV28,TRBD1,CASSFLISGGNQPQHF,TGTGCCAGCAGTTTCCTCATTTCAGGGGGTAATCAGCCCCAGCATTTT
.,TRBJ1-3,TRBV4-1,TRBD1,CASGGNRGGGNTIYF,TGCGCCAGCGGGGGTAACAGGGGAGGAGGAAACACCATATATTTT
.,TRBJ2-7,TRBV28,.,CASSSLGTEQYF,TGTGCCAGCAGTTCGCTAGGGACAGAGCAGTACTTC
once,TRBJ2-5,TRBV10-3,TRBD2,CAISDPSGRAGKTQYF,TGTGCCATCAGCGATCCCAGCGGGAGGGCTGGTAAGACCCAGTACTTC
.,TRBJ2-7,TRBV4-2,TRBD2,CASSHQGEGISYEQYF,TGTGCCAGCAGCCATCAAGGGGAGGGCATCTCCTACGAGCAGTACTTC
.,TRBJ2-3,TRBV11-3,TRBD1,CASSLGQGPSTDTQYF,TGTGCCAGCAGCTTAGGACAGGGTCCTAGCACAGATACGCAGTATTTT
.,TRBJ2-2,TRBV5-8,TRBD1,CASSTGVRNTGELFF,TGTGCCAGCAGTACAGGGGTACGGAACACCGGGGAGCTGTTTTTT
.,TRBJ2-5,TRBV4-1,.,CASSQDGAGGGGKETQYF,TGCGCCAGCAGCCAAGATGGTGCCGGTGGGGGCGGCAAAGAGACCCAGTACTTC
.,TRBJ2-1,TRBV15,TRBD2,CATSRDRAGAYNEQFF,TGTGCCACCAGCAGAGATAGGGCGGGAGCCTACAATGAGCAGTTCTTC
.,TRBJ1-1,TRBV28,.,CASPSGGPGTEAFF,TGTGCCAGCCCCTCTGGAGGGCCGGGAACTGAAGCTTTCTTT
.,TRBJ1-2,TRBV15,.,CATSRGPSYGYTF,TGTGCCACCAGCAGGGGCCCGAGCTATGGCTACACCTTC
.,TRBJ2-7,TRBV7-6,TRBD2,CASSPATSGRIHEQYF,TGTGCCAGCAGCCCTGCTACTAGCGGGAGAATACACGAGCAGTACTTC
.,TRBJ2-1,TRBV11-2,.,CASSLDAGVYPRNEQFF,TGTGCCAGCAGCTTAGACGCAGGGGTTTATCCGCGCAATGAGCAGTTCTTC
.,TRBJ2-1,TRBV2,TRBD2,CASSTGGSYNEQFF,TGTGCCAGCAGTACGGGAGGATCCTACAATGAGCAGTTCTTC
.,TRBJ2-4,TRBV6-5,.,CASSYRQGLAKNIQYF,TGTGCCAGCAGTTACCGCCAGGGCCTAGCCAAAAACATTCAGTACTTC
.,TRBJ2-1,TRBV11-2,TRBD1,CASSPGTDPNEQFF,TGTGCCAGCAGCCCAGGGACAGACCCCAATGAGCAGTTCTTC
.,TRBJ1-2,TRBV5-6,.,CASSWGEGYTF,TGTGCCAGCAGCTGGGGGGAGGGCTACACCTTC
.,TRBJ2-1,TRBV12-5,TRBD2,CASGLVVSGRADNEQFF,TGTGCTAGTGGTTTGGTAGTTAGCGGGAGGGCTGACAATGAGCAGTTCTTC
.,TRBJ2-1,TRBV11-2,TRBD2,CASSLVKLAGGLNEQFF,TGTGCCAGCAGCTTAGTGAAACTAGCGGGAGGGTTAAATGAGCAGTTCTTC
.,TRBJ2-7,TRBV5-6,.,CASKGARDEQYF,TGTGCCAGCAAAGGGGCACGGGACGAGCAGTACTTC
once,TRBJ1-1,TRBV9,.,CASSVAQVNTEAFF,TGTGCCAGCAGCGTAGCTCAGGTGAACACTGAAGCTTTCTTT
.,TRBJ2-6,TRBV19,TRBD2,CASSIDPGTSGLYSGANVLTF,TGTGCCAGTAGTATAGATCCCGGGACTAGCGGTTTATACTCTGGGGCCAACGTCCTGACTTTC
.,TRBJ2-5,TRBV30,.,CAWSVGTGQETQYF,TGTGCCTGGAGTGTTGGTACAGGGCAAGAGACCCAGTACTTC
few,TRBJ2-3,TRBV9,.,CASNPQGLSTDTQYF,TGTGCCAGCAACCCACAGGGCCTAAGCACAGATACGCAGTATTTT
.,TRBJ2-1,TRBV25-1,.,CASSDRVSEQFF,TGTGCCAGCAGTGACAGGGTTAGTGAGCAGTTCTTC
.,TRBJ2-4,TRBV5-1,TRBD1,CASSFGLTGGAKNIQYF,TGCGCCAGCAGCTTTGGGCTGACAGGGGGAGCCAAAAACATTCAGTACTTC
few,TRBJ1-1,TRBV15,.,CATSRGGGETEAFF,TGTGCCACCAGCAGAGGCGGAGGGGAAACTGAAGCTTTCTTT
.,TRBJ2-3,TRBV9,TRBD1,CASSARQGWGTDTQYF,TGTGCCAGCAGTGCCCGACAGGGTTGGGGCACAGATACGCAGTATTTT
.,TRBJ2-1,TRBV5-8,TRBD2,CASSTEREFNNEQFF,TGTGCCAGCAGCACCGAGCGGGAGTTCAACAATGAGCAGTTCTTC
.,TRBJ1-4,TRBV6-1,.,CASSPAGTREKLFF,TGTGCCAGCAGCCCAGCGGGTACGCGCGAAAAACTGTTTTTT
.,TRBJ1-1,TRBV6-1,.,CASRMARDTEAFF,TGTGCCAGCCGGATGGCGAGGGACACTGAAGCTTTCTTT
.,TRBJ2-1,TRBV27,.,CASSLFWGGAGAGVNEQFF,TGTGCCAGCAGTTTATTCTGGGGGGGGGCGGGAGCTGGGGTCAATGAGCAGTTCTTC
.,TRBJ2-1,TRBV28,.,CASSLLRVEQFF,TGTGCCAGCAGTTTATTACGGGTTGAGCAGTTCTTC
.,TRBJ2-1,TRBV11-2,TRBD2,CASSLDLGTSKHEQFF,TGTGCCAGCAGCTTAGATCTTGGGACTAGTAAACATGAGCAGTTCTTC
.,TRBJ2-1,TRBV19,TRBD2,CASSTTGTSGSEQFF,TGTGCCAGTAGTACAACCGGGACTAGCGGGAGTGAGCAGTTCTTC
.,TRBJ1-3,TRBV14,.,CASSSPARIGNTIYF,TGTGCCAGCAGCTCCCCAGCCAGGATTGGAAACACCATATATTTT
once,TRBJ1-6,TRBV6-5,.,CASSSFAGSGNSPLHF,TGTGCCAGCAGTTCCTTCGCCGGTTCGGGGAATTCACCCCTCCACTTT
once,TRBJ2-5,TRBV5-4,.,CASSSQFQETQYF,TGTGCCAGCAGCTCCCAGTTCCAAGAGACCCAGTACTTC
.,TRBJ1-2,TRBV28,.,CASRSQGFYGYTF,TGTGCCAGCAGGTCACAGGGTTTCTATGGCTACACCTTC
.,TRBJ1-1,TRBV28,.,CASSLLGAGRAEAFF,TGTGCCAGCAGTTTATTGGGCGCGGGCAGAGCTGAAGCTTTCTTT
.,TRBJ1-2,TRBV28,TRBD1,CASGDSQSSYGYTF,TGTGCCAGCGGGGACAGCCAATCTAGCTATGGCTACACCTTC
.,TRBJ2-1,TRBV5-4,.,CASSSAGRYEQFF,TGTGCCAGCAGCTCCGCGGGACGCTATGAGCAGTTCTTC
.,TRBJ2-1,TRBV28,TRBD2,CASSHPPGLGAHNEQFF,TGTGCCAGCAGTCACCCGCCGGGACTAGGGGCCCACAATGAGCAGTTCTTC
.,TRBJ2-2,TRBV6-4,.,CASSPQGTGELFF,TGTGCCAGCAGCCCACAGGGAACCGGGGAGCTGTTTTTT
.,TRBJ2-5,TRBV7-8,.,CASSPGLLKETQYF,TGTGCCAGCAGCCCCGGACTTTTGAAAGAGACCCAGTACTTC
.,TRBJ2-7,TRBV7-2,TRBD2,CASSLSGSSYEQYF,TGTGCCAGCAGCCTGAGCGGGAGCTCCTACGAGCAGTACTTC
.,TRBJ2-7,TRBV6-6,.,CASSGGSSYEQYF,TGTGCCAGCAGTGGAGGGAGCTCCTACGAGCAGTACTTC